The T cell receptor (beta chain) under discussion was sequenced for a study of T cells in narcolepsy. Study at large: Enrolled donors included narcolepsy type 1 or type 2 patients and healthy controls. Whole-study findings and limits: Autoreactive HCRT-specific and TRIB2-specific clonotypes were marked in same-patient CSF-versus-blood CD4+ comparisons. Autoreactive clone sequences were missing from some blood memory CD4+ repertoires. Reportedly, autoreactive clonotypes were serially detected in patients' blood but not controls'.

A remark on this clone: Its antigen is currently unknown.

The CDR3 loop spans 16 amino acids. Germline V gives CDR1 LGHNA, CDR2 YSLEER. Trimming left V 4 bases short and J 0 bases short, with 13 bases between. Sequenced by immunoSEQ multiplex PCR; TCRdb stores in-frame clones only, minus some. The sample contains some 35,000 clones, about 81% of which appear only once. The gene calls are TRBV4-3 and TRBJ1-3; D is unclear. The sequenced material came from CD45RA- memory CD4+ T cells from PBMCs. The receptor was derived from a human donor with narcolepsy. CDR3 bases: TGCGCCAGCAGCCCCTCTAGGCGAATCTCTGGAAACACCATATATTTT. This encodes CASSPSRRISGNTIYF.